Below are 23 T cell receptor beta chains sequenced from a single sample in a study of blood T cell repertoires in COVID-19. The table came from immunoSEQ multiplex PCR; TCRdb's copy has only in-frame clones and leaves some out. The profile shows around 250,000 clones, 86% of them singletons. Sequencing used PBMCs or T cells enriched from blood (not recorded which). The receptors were gathered from a man younger than 35 who had recovered from COVID-19.

The gene calls are TRBV27 and TRBJ2-2; D ambiguous. The CDR3 covers 12 residues. Trimming removed 6 bases from V and 10 bases from J, with 12 bases in between. Germline V gene data show CDR1 as MNHEY and CDR2 as SMNVEV (reference sequence). The CDR3 region is CASSDPWAELFF. CDR3 sequence (DNA): TGTGCCAGCAGCGACCCTTGGGCGGAGCTGTTTTTT.

CDR3 DNA sequence: TGCGCCAGCGGTAAACCGGGACAAAGCTACGAGCAGTACTTC. This encodes CASGKPGQSYEQYF. This chain connects TRBV4-1 to TRBJ2-7; TRBD1 might be the D (6 bases). V was cut by 8 bases and J by 3 bases, with 17 bases left in between. The CDR3 runs to 14 residues. CDR1 is MGHRA, CDR2 YSYEKL, per germline.

The gene calls are TRBV7-2 and TRBJ1-2, with D uncertain. This CDR3 is built from 16 residues. V was pared by 0 bases and J by 2 bases, with 13 bases between. The germline V gene has CDR1 SGHTA and CDR2 FQGNSA. The CDR3 DNA reads TGTGCCAGCAGCTTAGCCACAGCATCAACGAACTATGGCTACACCTTC. This codes for CASSLATASTNYGYTF.

The chain is built from TRBV19 and TRBJ2-1; D unresolved. The V and J ends lost 3 bases and 6 bases respectively, with 12 bases between them. The CDR3 is 14 amino acids. The V gene's germline CDR1 is LNHDA and CDR2 SQIVND (reference sequence). The CDR3, as DNA: TGTGCCAGTAGTATCCGAGGAAGAGGCAATGAGCAGTTCTTC. This codes for CASSIRGRGNEQFF.

The J gene is TRBJ2-3, the V gene TRBV3-1 (or the pseudogene TRBV3-2); TRBD2 matches 8 bases. Germline V CDR1 and CDR2: LGHDT, YNNKEL (reference sequence). The V gene end was trimmed by 0 bases and the J gene end by 6 bases; junction bases not matched to a gene: 5. CDR3 length: 15 residues. This CDR3 reads CASSQEGAGDDTQYF. The CDR3 DNA follows: TGTGCCAGCAGCCAAGAAGGAGCGGGAGATGATACGCAGTATTTT.

A remark on this clone: A read error may be the cause here, since a much bigger clone is one base away. This same CDR3 is encoded by further DNA sequences in the sample. The chain joins TRBV3-1 (or the pseudogene TRBV3-2) to TRBJ1-1, with TRBD1 identical over 7 bases. Germline-derived CDR1 and CDR2 are LGHDT and YNNKEL (reference sequence). The CDR3 extends over 13 amino acids. Trimming removed 6 bases from V and 1 base from J; junction bases left unmatched: 2. The CDR3 sequence is CASSRQGNTEAFF. DNA of the CDR3: TGTGCCAGCAGTCGACAGGGGAACACTGAAGCTTTCTTT.

The CDR3 here is CATLGQPNTEAFF. CDR3 nucleotide sequence: TGTGCCACCCTGGGACAGCCGAACACTGAAGCTTTCTTT. The rearrangement links TRBV10-3 to TRBJ1-1, with 7 bases fitting TRBD1. CDR1 ENHRY and CDR2 SYGVKD come from the germline V gene. The CDR3 loop spans 13 amino acids. V trimming: 10 bases; J trimming: 1 base; junction bases outside the gene matches: 6.

The chain has TRBV30 and TRBJ1-1; D not certain. Germline V gene lookup returns CDR1 GTSNPN and CDR2 SVGIG (reference sequence). The CDR3 is 13 amino acids. V lost 0 bases to trimming and J lost 4 bases, with 9 bases between them. CDR3 in amino acids: CAWSVSGGTEAFF. The DNA for the CDR3 is TGTGCCTGGAGTGTGAGTGGTGGCACTGAAGCTTTCTTT.

The chain carries TRBV7-8 and TRBJ1-2; D is possibly TRBD1 (5 bases). Germline CDR1 SGHVS, CDR2 FQNEAQ. V was pared by 2 bases and J by 2 bases, with 6 bases between. This CDR3 has 13 residues. The CDR3 region has the DNA TGTGCCAGCAGCTTACCAGGGAACTATGGCTACACCTTC. It specifies CASSLPGNYGYTF.

The CDR3 bases are TGTGCCACCAGCAGCTGGTCCCAGGAAAACATTCAGTACTTC. Protein sequence: CATSSWSQENIQYF. The chain uses TRBV15 and TRBJ2-4; D remains unclear. The CDR3 covers 14 residues. The V gene lost 3 bases and the J gene lost 5 bases, with 11 bases spanning the gap. In germline, CDR1 is LNHNV, CDR2 YYDKDF (reference sequence). Together with reference TRBV15 and TRBJ2-4, the CDR3 gives the full variable domain: DAMVIQNPRYQVTQFGKPVTLSCSQTLNHNVMYWYQQKSSQAPKLLFHYYDKDFNNEADTPDNFQSRRPNTSFCFLDIRSPGLGDTAMYLCATSSWSQENIQYFGAGTRLSVL.

The rearrangement uses TRBV2 and TRBJ1-6; D call uncertain. The CDR3 has 13 residues. Trimming pared 8 bases from V and 7 bases from J, leaving 12 bases between. The germline V gene has CDR1 SNHLY and CDR2 FYNNEI. Here the CDR3 reads CASWRNRNSPLHF. The CDR3, as DNA: TGTGCCAGCTGGAGGAACAGAAATTCACCCCTCCACTTT.

The chain couples TRBV7-9 to TRBJ2-2; 10 positions match TRBD1. J gave up 3 bases and V 4 bases, and 8 bases lay outside the gene matches. The CDR3 runs 17 residues. Germline CDR1 SEHNR, CDR2 FQNEAQ (reference sequence). CDR3 protein: CASSSGGQGVDTGELFF. The CDR3 coding sequence is TGTGCCAGCAGCTCGGGCGGACAGGGGGTGGACACCGGGGAGCTGTTTTTT.

The rearrangement links TRBV19 to TRBJ1-5; 8 positions agree with TRBD1. Germline V gene lookup returns CDR1 LNHDA and CDR2 SQIVND (reference sequence). J was trimmed by 4 bases and V by 3 bases; bases with no gene match: 8. The CDR3 has 16 amino acids. Written as DNA, the CDR3 is TGTGCCAGTAGTATCAGGGGGACAGGAGGGAATCAGCCCCAGCATTTT. It translates to CASSIRGTGGNQPQHF.

This clone has only one observation. An end of the junction does not agree with germline; a read error may underlie this. This rearrangement joins TRBV7-9 to TRBJ1-4; D not certain. Germline-derived CDR1 and CDR2 are SEHNR and FQNEAQ (reference sequence). There are 11 residues in the CDR3. The CDR3, as DNA: TGTGCCAGCAGCTCATCCGGACTTAAAGCTTTT. The encoded protein is CASSSSGLKAF.

V usage is TRBV11-2 and J usage is TRBJ2-2; a possible D gene is TRBD1 (6 bases). Trimming shortened V by 0 bases and J by 7 bases, and 18 bases separated the two germline ends. Germline V lookup: CDR1 SGHAT, CDR2 FQNNGV. The CDR3 extends over 17 amino acids. In DNA, the CDR3 is TGTGCCAGCAGCTTAGATCCCTCTAAACAGGGCATCGGGGAGCTGTTTTTT. This gives the protein CASSLDPSKQGIGELFF.

The rearrangement links TRBV24-1 to TRBJ1-5; TRBD1 might be the D (5 bases). The germline CDR1 and CDR2 sequences are KGHDR and SFDVKD. The CDR3 totals 16 residues. The ends were cut back, 3 bases at V and 3 bases at J, with 14 bases in the middle. The CDR3 DNA reads TGTGCCACCAGTGATCAGAACGACAGATTCAATCAGCCCCAGCATTTT. This sequence encodes CATSDQNDRFNQPQHF.

V and J are TRBV12-5 and TRBJ1-5; 10 nucleotides line up with TRBD1. Trimming took 6 bases from V and 6 from J; bases not matched to a gene: 14. This CDR3 region has 17 residues. CDR1 and CDR2 (germline): LGHNT, FRNRAP. The CDR3 is CASGPTALTGGGQPQHF. CDR3 coding DNA: TGTGCTAGTGGCCCGACGGCGTTGACAGGGGGCGGTCAGCCCCAGCATTTT.

V gene TRBV6-5 combines with J gene TRBJ2-5, with D uncertain. The ends were cut back, 6 bases at V and 1 base at J, with 9 bases in the middle. Germline V gives CDR1 MNHEY, CDR2 SVGAGI. This CDR3 spans 13 amino acids. This CDR3 is CASSPTPQETQYF. CDR3 DNA sequence: TGTGCCAGCAGCCCCACACCCCAAGAGACCCAGTACTTC.

The CDR3 protein is CASSLGSSSYNSPLHF. CDR3 sequence (DNA): TGTGCCAGCAGCTTAGGTTCTAGCTCCTATAATTCACCCCTCCACTTT. The chain is built from TRBV5-4 and TRBJ1-6, with D hard to call. The CDR3 contains 16 residues. V was clipped by 2 bases and J by 0 bases, with 9 bases between them. Germline CDR1 is SGHNT and CDR2 is YYREEE (reference sequence). Using reference TRBV5-4 and TRBJ1-6 for the parts outside the CDR3, the full variable domain is ETGVTQSPTHLIKTRGQQVTLRCSSQSGHNTVSWYQQALGQGPQFIFQYYREEENGRGNFPPRFSGLQFPNYSSELNVNALELDDSALYLCASSLGSSSYNSPLHFGNGTRLTVT.

This chain uses TRBV11-3 with TRBJ2-2; 7 nucleotides agree with TRBD2. The CDR3 runs 15 residues. Unmatched junction bases numbered 9, after V lost 6 bases and J lost 5 bases. Germline loops: CDR1 SGHNT, CDR2 YENEEA. CDR3 DNA: TGTGCCAGCAGGCCTCCAGGGAGGGGAACCGGGGAGCTGTTTTTT. This translates into CASRPPGRGTGELFF.

The gene calls are TRBV2 and TRBJ1-5, with a weak D call TRBD1 (5 bases). The CDR3 length is 14 residues. Germline loops: CDR1 SNHLY, CDR2 FYNNEI. V was trimmed by 1 base and J by 5 bases, leaving 9 bases between them. CDR3 sequence (DNA): TGTGCCAGCAGTGAAGGGTGGGGGGATCAGCCCCAGCATTTT. Encoded protein: CASSEGWGDQPQHF.

J is TRBJ1-5 and V is TRBV2, with TRBD1 as a possible D gene (6 bases). The CDR3 spans 16 residues. The V end lost 5 bases, the J end lost 2 bases, and 16 bases lay between the germline ends. The germline CDR1 and CDR2 sequences are SNHLY and FYNNEI. CDR3 nucleotide sequence: TGTGCCAGCAGTAACCGAGGGGGAGTGGGCAATCAGCCCCAGCATTTT. This translates into CASSNRGGVGNQPQHF.

The rearrangement links TRBV2 to TRBJ1-3, with D hard to call. CDR3 length equals 20 residues. Germline loops: CDR1 SNHLY, CDR2 FYNNEI. V lost 4 bases, J lost 0 bases, and 25 bases lay in between. The CDR3 DNA follows: TGTGCCAGCAGTGTGATCTCCTGGTTCCCTCGCCTGAGCTCTGGAAACACCATATATTTT. This sequence encodes CASSVISWFPRLSSGNTIYF.